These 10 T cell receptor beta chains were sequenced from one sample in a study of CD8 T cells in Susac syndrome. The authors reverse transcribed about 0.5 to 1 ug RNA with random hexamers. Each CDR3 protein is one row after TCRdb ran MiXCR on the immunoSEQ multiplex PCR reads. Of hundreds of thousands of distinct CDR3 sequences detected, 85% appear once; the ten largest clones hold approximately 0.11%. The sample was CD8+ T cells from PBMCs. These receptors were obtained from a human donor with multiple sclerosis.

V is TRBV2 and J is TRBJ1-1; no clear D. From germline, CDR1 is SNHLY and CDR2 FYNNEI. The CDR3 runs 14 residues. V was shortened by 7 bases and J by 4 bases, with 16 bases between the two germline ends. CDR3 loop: CASNPPDRLTEAFF. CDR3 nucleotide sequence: TGTGCCAGCAATCCTCCCGACCGACTCACTGAAGCTTTCTTT.

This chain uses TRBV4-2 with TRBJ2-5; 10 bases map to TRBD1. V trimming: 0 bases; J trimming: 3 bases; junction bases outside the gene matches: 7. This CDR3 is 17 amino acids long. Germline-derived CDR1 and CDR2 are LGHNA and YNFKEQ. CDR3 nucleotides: TGTGCCAGCAGCCAAGAATTCGGGACAGGGGAAGAAGAGACCCAGTACTTC. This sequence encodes CASSQEFGTGEEETQYF.

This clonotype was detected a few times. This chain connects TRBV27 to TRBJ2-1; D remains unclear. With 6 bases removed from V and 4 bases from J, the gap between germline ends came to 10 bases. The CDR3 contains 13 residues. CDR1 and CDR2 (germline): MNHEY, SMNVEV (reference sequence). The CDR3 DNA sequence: TGTGCCAGCAGCTTTGATTCTTACAATGAGCAGTTCTTC. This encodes CASSFDSYNEQFF.

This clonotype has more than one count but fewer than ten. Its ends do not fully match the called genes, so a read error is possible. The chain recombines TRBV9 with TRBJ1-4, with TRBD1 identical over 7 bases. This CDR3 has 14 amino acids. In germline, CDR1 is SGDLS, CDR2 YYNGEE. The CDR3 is CASSVQGSNEKLFF. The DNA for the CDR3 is TGTGCTAGCAGCGTACAGGGGTCTAATGAAAAACTGTTTTTT.

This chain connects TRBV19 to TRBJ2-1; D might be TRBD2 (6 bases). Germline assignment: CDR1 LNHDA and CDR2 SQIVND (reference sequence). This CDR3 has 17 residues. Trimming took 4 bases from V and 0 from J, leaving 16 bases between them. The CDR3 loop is CASSTGTPIRSYNEQFF. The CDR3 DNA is TGTGCCAGTAGTACCGGGACTCCGATACGCTCCTACAATGAGCAGTTCTTC.

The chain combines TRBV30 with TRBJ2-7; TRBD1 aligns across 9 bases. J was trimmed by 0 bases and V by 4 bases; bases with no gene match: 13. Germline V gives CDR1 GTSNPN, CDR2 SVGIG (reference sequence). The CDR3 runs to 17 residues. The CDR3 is CAWTGTGIKASSYEQYF. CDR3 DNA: TGTGCCTGGACCGGGACAGGGATCAAAGCCTCCTCCTACGAGCAGTACTTC. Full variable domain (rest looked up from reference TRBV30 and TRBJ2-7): SQTIHQWPATLVQPVGSPLSLECTVEGTSNPNLYWYRQAAGRGLQLLFYSVGIGQISSEVPQNLSASRPQDRQFILSSKKLLLSDSGFYLCAWTGTGIKASSYEQYFGPGTRLTVT.

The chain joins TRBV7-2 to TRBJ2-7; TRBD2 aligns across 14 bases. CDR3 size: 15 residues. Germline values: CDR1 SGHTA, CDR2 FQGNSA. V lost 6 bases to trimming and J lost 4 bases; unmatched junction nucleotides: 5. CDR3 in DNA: TGTGCCAGCAGGATGGGACTAGCGGGAGAGTACGAGCAGTACTTC. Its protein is CASRMGLAGEYEQYF.

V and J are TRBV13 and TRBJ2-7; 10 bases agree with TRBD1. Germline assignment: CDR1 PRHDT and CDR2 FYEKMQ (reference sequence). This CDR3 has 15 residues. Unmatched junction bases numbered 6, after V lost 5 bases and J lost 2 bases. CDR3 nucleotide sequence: TGTGCCAGCAGCCTCGGCGGGACAGGGGCCTACGAGCAGTACTTC. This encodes CASSLGGTGAYEQYF.

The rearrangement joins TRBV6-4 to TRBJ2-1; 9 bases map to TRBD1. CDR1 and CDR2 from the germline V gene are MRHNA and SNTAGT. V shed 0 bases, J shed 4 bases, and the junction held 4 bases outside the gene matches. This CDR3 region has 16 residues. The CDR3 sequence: CASSDSGDRDYNEQFF. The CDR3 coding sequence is TGTGCCAGCAGTGACTCTGGGGACAGGGATTACAATGAGCAGTTCTTC.

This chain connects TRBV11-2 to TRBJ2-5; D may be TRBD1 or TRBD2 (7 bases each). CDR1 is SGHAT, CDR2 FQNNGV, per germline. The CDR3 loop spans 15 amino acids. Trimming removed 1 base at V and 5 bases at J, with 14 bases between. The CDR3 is CASSLAGGDLETQYF. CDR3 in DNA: TGTGCCAGCAGCTTAGCAGGGGGGGACCTGGAGACCCAGTACTTC.